This entry features one T cell receptor (beta chain) sequence. This entry comes from a study of blood T cell repertoires in COVID-19. Original methodology: Using reference gene primer amplification, nucleated cell counts were estimated. This table comes from immunoSEQ multiplex PCR, and its TCRdb copy is limited to in-frame clones, with some not included. V and J calls plus clone size are reproduced from that table; the DNA served to infer D and trimming. The sample consists of about 300,000 clones, about 89% of them appearing once. Cohorts were determined from participant-reported clinical history. With 0 bases removed from V and 5 bases from J, the gap between germline ends came to 10 bases. CDR1 LGHDT and CDR2 YNNKEL come from the germline V gene (reference sequence). This CDR3 comprises 14 residues.

The chain carries TRBV3-1 (or the pseudogene TRBV3-2) and TRBJ1-2, with D unclear. The sample taken for sequencing was PBMCs or T cells enriched from blood (not recorded which). This receptor was obtained from a woman aged 18 to 35 who had recovered from COVID-19. The CDR3 nucleotides read TGTGCCAGCAGCCAAGATTCGGTATCATATGGCTACACCTTC. Its translation is CASSQDSVSYGYTF.